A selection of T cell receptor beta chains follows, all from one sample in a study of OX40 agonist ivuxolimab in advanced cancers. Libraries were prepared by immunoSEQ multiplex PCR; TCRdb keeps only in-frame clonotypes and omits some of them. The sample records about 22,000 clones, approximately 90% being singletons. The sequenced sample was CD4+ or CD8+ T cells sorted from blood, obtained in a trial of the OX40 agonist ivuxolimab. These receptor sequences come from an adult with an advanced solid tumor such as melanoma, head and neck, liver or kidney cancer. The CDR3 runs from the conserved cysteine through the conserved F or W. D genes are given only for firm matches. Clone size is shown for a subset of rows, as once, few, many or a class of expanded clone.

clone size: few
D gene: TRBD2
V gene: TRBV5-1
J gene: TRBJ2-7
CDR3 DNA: TGCGCCAGCGCCGGGACTAGCAGGACCTACGAGCAGTACTTC
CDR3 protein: CASAGTSRTYEQYF

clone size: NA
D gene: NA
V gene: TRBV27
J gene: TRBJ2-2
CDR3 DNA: TGTGCCAGCAGTTTGGCCGGGGAGCTGTTTTTT
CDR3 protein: CASSLAGELFF

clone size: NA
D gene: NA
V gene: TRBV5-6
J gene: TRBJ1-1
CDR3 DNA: TGTGCCAGCAGCGAACAGGGATGGTCTGATGCTTTCTTT
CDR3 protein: CASSEQGWSDAFF

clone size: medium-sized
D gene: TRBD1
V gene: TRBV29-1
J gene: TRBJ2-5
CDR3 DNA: TGCAGCGTTGATCCCGGACAGGGGTATGAGACCCAGTACTTC
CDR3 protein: CSVDPGQGYETQYF

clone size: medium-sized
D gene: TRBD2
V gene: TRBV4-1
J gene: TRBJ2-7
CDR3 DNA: TGCGCCAGCAGCCAAGATAGCGGGATGGGCACCTACGAGCAGTACTTC
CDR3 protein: CASSQDSGMGTYEQYF

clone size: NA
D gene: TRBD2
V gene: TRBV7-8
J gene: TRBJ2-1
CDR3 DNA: TGTGCCAGCAGCTTACAGCGGGGGGGAAGGAATGAGCAGTTCTTC
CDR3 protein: CASSLQRGGRNEQFF

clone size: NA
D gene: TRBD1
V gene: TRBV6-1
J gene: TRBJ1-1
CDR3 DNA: TGTGCCAGCCGGGACAGGGGACCTGAAGCTTTCTTT
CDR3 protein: CASRDRGPEAFF

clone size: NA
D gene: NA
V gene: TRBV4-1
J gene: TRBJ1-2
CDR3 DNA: TGCGCCAGCAGCCAAGTCCTGACCAGGTCTTCCTATGGCTACACCTTC
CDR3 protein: CASSQVLTRSSYGYTF

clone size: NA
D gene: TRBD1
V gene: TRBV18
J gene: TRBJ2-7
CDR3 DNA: TGTGCCAGCTCAGCCGGGACAGGGTTCTACGAGCAGTACTTC
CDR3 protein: CASSAGTGFYEQYF

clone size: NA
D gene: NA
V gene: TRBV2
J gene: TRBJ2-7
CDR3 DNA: TGTGCCAGCAGTGAATTCCCAGCGGGTTATTCCTACGAGCAGTACTTC
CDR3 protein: CASSEFPAGYSYEQYF

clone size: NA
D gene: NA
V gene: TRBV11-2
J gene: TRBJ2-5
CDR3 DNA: TGTGCCAGCAGCGGCAGGGCGGGGGAGACCCAGTACTTC
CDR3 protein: CASSGRAGETQYF

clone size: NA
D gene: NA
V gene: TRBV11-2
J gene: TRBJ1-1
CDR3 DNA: TGTGCCAGCAGCTTAGTGCAGGGAGTTGGGGAAGCTTTCTTT
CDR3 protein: CASSLVQGVGEAFF

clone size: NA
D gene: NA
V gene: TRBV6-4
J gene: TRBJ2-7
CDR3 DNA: TGTGCCAGCAGGGCCCCAACCTTTCCCTACGAGCAGTACTTC
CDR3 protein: CASRAPTFPYEQYF

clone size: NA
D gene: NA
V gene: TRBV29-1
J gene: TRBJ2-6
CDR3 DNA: TGCAGCGTTGAAGATCGGGGCCCCGTCCAGATCTCTGGGGCCAACGTCCTGACTTTC
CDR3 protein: CSVEDRGPVQISGANVLTF

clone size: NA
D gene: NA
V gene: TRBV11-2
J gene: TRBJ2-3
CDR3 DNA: TGTGCCAGCAGCCGGATTTGGAGTGGGACAGATACGCAGTATTTT
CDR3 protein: CASSRIWSGTDTQYF

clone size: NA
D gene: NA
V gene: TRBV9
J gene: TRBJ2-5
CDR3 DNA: TGTGCCAGCAGCGCATGGGGCAGCTCCCAAGAGACCCAGTACTTC
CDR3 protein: CASSAWGSSQETQYF

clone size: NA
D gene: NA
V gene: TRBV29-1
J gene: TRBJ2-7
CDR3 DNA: TGCAGCGTTGAGGAAACGGAATCCTACGAGCAGTACTTC
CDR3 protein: CSVEETESYEQYF

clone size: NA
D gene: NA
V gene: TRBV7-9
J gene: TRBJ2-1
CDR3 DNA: TGTGCCAGCAGCCGCCCGCGCGGGAACAATGAGCAGTTCTTC
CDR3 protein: CASSRPRGNNEQFF

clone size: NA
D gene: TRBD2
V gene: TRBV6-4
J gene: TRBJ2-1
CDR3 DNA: TGTGCCAGCAGTTCTAGCGGGAGTCTCGCCAATGAGCAGTTCTTC
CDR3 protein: CASSSSGSLANEQFF

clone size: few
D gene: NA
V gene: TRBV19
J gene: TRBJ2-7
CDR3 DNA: TGTGCCAGTACAGCCTACAGGGGAGGCGAGCAGTACTTC
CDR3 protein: CASTAYRGGEQYF

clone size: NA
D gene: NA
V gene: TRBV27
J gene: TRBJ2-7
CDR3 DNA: TGTGCCAGCAGTGTTGGGTCCGGCGAGCAGTACTTC
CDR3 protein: CASSVGSGEQYF

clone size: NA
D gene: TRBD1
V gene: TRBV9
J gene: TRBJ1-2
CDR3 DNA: TGTGCCAGCAGCGCTCAAGGACAGGACTATGGCTACACCTTC
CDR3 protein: CASSAQGQDYGYTF

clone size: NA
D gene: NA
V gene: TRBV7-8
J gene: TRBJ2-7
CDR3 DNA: TGTGCCAGCAGCTGGGGGCAGGGCTACGAGCAGTACTTC
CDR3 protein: CASSWGQGYEQYF

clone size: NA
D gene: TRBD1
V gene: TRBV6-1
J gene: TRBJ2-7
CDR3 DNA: TGTGCCAGCAATCAGGGGGCGGACGAGCAGTACTTC
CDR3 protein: CASNQGADEQYF

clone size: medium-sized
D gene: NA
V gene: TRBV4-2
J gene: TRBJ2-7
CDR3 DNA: TGTGCCAGCAGCCAAGACAACTACGAGCAGTACTTC
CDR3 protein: CASSQDNYEQYF

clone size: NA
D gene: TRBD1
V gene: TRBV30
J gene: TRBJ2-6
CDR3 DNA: TGTGCCTGGAGTCCACGAGGGGGCGCCTACGGGGCCAACGTCCTGACTTTC
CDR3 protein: CAWSPRGGAYGANVLTF

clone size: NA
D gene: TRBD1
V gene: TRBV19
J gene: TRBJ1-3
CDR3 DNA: TGTGCCAGTAGTATCGACAGGGTGTCGGGAAACACTATATATTTT
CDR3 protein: CASSIDRVSGNTIYF

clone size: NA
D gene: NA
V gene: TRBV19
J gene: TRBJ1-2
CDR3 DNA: TGTGCCAGTAGTCCCCTTAACACAGGACCTAACTATGGCTACACCTTC
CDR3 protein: CASSPLNTGPNYGYTF

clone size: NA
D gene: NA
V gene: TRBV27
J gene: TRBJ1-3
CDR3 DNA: TGTGCCAGCAGTCTACAGGGCTCTGGAAACACCATATATTTT
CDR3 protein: CASSLQGSGNTIYF

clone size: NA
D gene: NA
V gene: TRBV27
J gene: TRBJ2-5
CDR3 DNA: TGTGCCAGCAGTTTATTTTTCAATGCCGGGGGAAGGGAGACCCAGTACTTC
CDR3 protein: CASSLFFNAGGRETQYF

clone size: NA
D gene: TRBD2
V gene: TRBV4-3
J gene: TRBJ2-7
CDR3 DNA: TGCGCCAGCAGCCAAGATTTCGGGGGGGACTACGAGCAGTACTTC
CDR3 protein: CASSQDFGGDYEQYF

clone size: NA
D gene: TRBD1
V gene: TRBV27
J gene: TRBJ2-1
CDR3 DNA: TGTGCCAGCAGAACTCAAGGACAGGGGGCCCTGTACAATGAGCAGTTCTTC
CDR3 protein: CASRTQGQGALYNEQFF

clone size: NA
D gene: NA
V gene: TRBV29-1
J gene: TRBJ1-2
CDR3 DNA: TGCAGCGTTGAAGATCGACATAGCGTCAGCTATGGCTACACCTTC
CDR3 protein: CSVEDRHSVSYGYTF

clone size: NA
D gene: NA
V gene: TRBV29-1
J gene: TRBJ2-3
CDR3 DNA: TGCAGCGGCCTTCCCGGGCACCCCACAGATACGCAGTATTTT
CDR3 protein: CSGLPGHPTDTQYF

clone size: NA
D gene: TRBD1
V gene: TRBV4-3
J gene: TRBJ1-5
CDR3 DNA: TGCGCCAGCAGCCAGTCTTTTCGACAGGGGGCTGGGCAGCCCCAGCATTTT
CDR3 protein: CASSQSFRQGAGQPQHF

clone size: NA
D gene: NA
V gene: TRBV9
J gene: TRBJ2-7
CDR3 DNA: TGTGCCAGCAGCGTAGGAAAGGGGTACGAGCAGTACTTC
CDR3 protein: CASSVGKGYEQYF

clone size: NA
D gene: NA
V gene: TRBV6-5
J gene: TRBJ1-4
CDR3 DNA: TGTGCCAGCAGTTACTCAGCTTGGGGGGCAGGAGAAAAACTGTTTTTT
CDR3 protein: CASSYSAWGAGEKLFF

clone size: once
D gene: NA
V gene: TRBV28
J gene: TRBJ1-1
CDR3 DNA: TGTGCCAGCAGTTTAGTCAGGAACATGAACACTGAAGCTTTCTTT
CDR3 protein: CASSLVRNMNTEAFF

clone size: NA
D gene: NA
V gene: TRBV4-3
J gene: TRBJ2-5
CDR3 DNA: TGCGCCAGCAGCCAAGCTCCAGGTGTTGGTAGAGAGACCCAGTACTTC
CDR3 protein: CASSQAPGVGRETQYF